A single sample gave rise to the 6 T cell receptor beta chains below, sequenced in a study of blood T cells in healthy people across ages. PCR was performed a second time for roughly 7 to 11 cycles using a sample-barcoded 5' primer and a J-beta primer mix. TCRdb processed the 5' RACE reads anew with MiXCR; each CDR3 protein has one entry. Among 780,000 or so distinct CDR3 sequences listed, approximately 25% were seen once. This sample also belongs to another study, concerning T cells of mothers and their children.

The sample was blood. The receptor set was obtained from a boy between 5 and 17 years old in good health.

CDR3 coding DNA: TGCGCCAGCAGCCAAGACCGGATTGCAACTAATGAAAAACTGTTTTTT. This codes for CASSQDRIATNEKLFF. The chain has TRBV4-3 and TRBJ1-4; unclear D gene. In germline, CDR1 is LGHNA, CDR2 YSLEER. V dropped 0 bases and J dropped 0 bases, with 8 bases sitting between them. The CDR3 is made up of 16 amino acids.

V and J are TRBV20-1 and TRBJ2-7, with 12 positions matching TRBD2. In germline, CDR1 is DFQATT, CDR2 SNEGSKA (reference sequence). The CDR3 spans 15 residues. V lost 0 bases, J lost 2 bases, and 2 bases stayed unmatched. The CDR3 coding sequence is TGCAGTGCTAGAGACCGACTAGCGGGGGCCTACGAGCAGTACTTC. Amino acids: CSARDRLAGAYEQYF.

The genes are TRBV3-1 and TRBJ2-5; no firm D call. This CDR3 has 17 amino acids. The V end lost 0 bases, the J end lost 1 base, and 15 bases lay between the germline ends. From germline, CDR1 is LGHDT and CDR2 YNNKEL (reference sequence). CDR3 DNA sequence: TGTGCCAGCAGCCAAGACATGGCGGAGAACCTCCAAGAGACCCAGTACTTC. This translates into CASSQDMAENLQETQYF.

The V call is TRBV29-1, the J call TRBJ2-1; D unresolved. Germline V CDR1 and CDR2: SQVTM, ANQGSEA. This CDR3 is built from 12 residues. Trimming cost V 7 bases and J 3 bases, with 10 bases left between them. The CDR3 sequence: CSADTNYNEQFF. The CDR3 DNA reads TGCAGCGCTGACACTAACTACAATGAGCAGTTCTTC.

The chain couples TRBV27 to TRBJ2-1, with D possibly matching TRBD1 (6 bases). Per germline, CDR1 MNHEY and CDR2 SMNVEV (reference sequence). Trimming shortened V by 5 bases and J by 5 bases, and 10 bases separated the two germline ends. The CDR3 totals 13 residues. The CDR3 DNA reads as TGTGCCAGCAGTCGCAGGGGAAACAATGAGCAGTTCTTC. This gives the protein CASSRRGNNEQFF.

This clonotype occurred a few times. The CDR3 region has the DNA TGTGCCAGCAGCCCGCGACTTACAGGAAAAGAGACCCAGTACTTC. Translation: CASSPRLTGKETQYF. The genes are TRBV7-8 and TRBJ2-5, with D perhaps TRBD1 (5 bases). This CDR3 comprises 15 residues. Trimming took 5 bases from V and 3 from J, leaving 16 bases between them. Germline assignment: CDR1 SGHVS and CDR2 FQNEAQ. Drawing the rest from reference TRBV7-8 and TRBJ2-5, the complete variable domain is GAGVSQSPRYKVAKRGQDVALRCDPISGHVSLFWYQQALGQGPEFLTYFQNEAQLDKSGLPSDRFFAERPEGSVSTLKIQRTQQEDSAVYLCASSPRLTGKETQYFGPGTRLLVL.